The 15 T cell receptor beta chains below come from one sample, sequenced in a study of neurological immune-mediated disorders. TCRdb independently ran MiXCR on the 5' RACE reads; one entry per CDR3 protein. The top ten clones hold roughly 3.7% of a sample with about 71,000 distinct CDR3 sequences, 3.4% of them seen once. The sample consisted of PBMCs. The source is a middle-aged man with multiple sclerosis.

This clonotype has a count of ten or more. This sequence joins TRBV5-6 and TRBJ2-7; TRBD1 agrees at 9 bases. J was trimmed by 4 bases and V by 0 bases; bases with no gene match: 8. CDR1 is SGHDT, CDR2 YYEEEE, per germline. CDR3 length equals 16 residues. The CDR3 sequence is CASSLGQGVYLYEQYF. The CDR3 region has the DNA TGTGCCAGCAGCTTGGGACAGGGGGTTTACCTTTACGAGCAGTACTTC.

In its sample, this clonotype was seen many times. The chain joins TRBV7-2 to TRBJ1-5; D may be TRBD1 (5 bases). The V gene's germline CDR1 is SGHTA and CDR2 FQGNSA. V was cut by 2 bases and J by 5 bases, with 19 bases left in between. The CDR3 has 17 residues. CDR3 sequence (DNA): TGTGCCAGCAGCTTATCGTCTATTCCAGGGTGGGATCAGCCCCAGCATTTT. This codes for CASSLSSIPGWDQPQHF.

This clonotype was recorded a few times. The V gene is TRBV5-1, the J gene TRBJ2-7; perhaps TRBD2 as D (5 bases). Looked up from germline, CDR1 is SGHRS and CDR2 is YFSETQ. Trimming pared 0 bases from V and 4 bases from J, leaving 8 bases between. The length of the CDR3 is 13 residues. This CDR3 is CASSLGSEYEQYF. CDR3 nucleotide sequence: TGCGCCAGCAGCTTGGGTAGCGAATACGAGCAGTACTTC.

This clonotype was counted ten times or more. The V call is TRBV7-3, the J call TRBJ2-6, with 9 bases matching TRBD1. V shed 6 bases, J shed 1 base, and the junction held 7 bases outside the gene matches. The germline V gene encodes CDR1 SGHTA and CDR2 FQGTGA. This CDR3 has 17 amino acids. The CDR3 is CASRLTGGESGANVLTF. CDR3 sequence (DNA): TGTGCCAGCAGGCTCACAGGGGGCGAGTCTGGGGCCAACGTCCTGACTTTC.

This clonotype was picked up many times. The CDR3 DNA reads as TGCAGTGCTAGAATTTTCGATACGCAGTATTTT. Amino acids: CSARIFDTQYF. This chain uses TRBV20-1 with TRBJ2-3; D gene uncertain. Germline V CDR1 and CDR2: DFQATT, SNEGSKA (reference sequence). Trimming left V 2 bases short and J 6 bases short, with 6 bases between. CDR3 length equals 11 residues.

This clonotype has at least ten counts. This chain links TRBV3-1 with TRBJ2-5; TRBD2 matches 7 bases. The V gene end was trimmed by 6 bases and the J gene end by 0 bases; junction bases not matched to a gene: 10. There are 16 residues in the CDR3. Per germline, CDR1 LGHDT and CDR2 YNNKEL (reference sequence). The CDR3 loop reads CASSEGKRGYQETQYF. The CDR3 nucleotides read TGTGCCAGCAGTGAAGGGAAGCGGGGATACCAAGAGACCCAGTACTTC.

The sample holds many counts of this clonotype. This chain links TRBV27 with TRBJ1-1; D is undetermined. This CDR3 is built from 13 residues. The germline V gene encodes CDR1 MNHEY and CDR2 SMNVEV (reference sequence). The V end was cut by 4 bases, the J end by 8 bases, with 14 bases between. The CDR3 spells CASSYGRSKEAFF. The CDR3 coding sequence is TGTGCCAGCAGTTACGGACGGTCTAAAGAAGCTTTCTTT.

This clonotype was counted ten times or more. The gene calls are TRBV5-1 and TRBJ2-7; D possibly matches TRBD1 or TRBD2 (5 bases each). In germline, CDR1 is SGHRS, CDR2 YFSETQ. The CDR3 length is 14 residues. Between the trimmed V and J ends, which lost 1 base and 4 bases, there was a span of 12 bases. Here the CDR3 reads CASSLTKGPYEQYF. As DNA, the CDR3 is TGCGCCAGCAGCTTGACTAAGGGACCTTACGAGCAGTACTTC.

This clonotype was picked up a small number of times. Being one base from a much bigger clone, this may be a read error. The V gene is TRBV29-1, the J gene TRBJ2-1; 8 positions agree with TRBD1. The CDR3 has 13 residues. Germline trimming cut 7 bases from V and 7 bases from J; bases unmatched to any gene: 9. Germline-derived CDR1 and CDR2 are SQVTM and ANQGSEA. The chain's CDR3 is CSGGQGALNEQFF. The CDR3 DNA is TGCAGCGGCGGGCAGGGGGCGTTGAATGAGCAGTTCTTC.

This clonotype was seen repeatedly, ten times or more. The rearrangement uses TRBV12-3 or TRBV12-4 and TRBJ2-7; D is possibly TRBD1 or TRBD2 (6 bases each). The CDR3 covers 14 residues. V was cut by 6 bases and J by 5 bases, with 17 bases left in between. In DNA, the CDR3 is TGTGCCAGCAGACCTCCGGGGGCTAGAGACGAGCAGTACTTC. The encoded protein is CASRPPGARDEQYF.

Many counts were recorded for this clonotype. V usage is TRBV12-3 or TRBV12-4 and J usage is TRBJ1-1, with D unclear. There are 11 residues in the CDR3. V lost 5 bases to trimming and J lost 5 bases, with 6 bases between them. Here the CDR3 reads CASSLATEAFF. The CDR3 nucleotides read TGTGCCAGCAGTCTTGCTACTGAAGCTTTCTTT.

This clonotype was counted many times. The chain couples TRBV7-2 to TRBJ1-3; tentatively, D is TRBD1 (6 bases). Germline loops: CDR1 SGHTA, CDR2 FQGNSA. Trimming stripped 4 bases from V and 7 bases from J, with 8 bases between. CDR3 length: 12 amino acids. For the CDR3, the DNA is TGTGCCAGCAGCTCCCAGGGGAACACCATATATTTT. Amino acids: CASSSQGNTIYF.

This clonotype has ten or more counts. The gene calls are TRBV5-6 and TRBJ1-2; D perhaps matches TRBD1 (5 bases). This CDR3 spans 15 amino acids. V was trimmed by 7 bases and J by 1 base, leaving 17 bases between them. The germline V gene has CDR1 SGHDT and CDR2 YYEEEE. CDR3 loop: CASGYQGTLNYGYTF. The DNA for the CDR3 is TGTGCCAGCGGTTATCAAGGGACCCTTAACTATGGCTACACCTTC.

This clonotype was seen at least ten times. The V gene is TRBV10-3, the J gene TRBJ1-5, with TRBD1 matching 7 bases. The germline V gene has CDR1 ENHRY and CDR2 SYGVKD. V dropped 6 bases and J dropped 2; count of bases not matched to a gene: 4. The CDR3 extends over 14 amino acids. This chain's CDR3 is CAISQGVGNQPQHF. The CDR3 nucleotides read TGTGCCATCAGCCAGGGGGTCGGCAATCAGCCCCAGCATTTT.

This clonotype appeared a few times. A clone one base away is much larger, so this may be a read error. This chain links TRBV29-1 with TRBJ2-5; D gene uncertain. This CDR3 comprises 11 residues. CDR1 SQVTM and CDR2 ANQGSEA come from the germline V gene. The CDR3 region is CSGRRRKEDFF. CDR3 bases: TGCAGCGGCAGGCGGCGGAAGGAAGATTTTTTC.